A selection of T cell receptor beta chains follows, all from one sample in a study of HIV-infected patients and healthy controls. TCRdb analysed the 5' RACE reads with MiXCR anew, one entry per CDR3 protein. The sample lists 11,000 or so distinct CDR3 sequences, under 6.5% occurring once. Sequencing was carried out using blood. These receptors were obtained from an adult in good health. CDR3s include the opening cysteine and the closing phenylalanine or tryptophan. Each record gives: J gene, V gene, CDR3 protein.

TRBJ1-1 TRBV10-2 CASSESGGFTLGAFF
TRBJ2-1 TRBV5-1 CASRLAGGPYNEQFF
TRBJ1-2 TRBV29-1 CSVEDRTAPSYGYTF
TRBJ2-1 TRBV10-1 CASSAWNKQFF
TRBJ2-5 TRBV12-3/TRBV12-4 CASSLGRGETQYF
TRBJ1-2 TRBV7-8 CASSLDGTGHLYGYTF
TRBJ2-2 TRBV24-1 CATSPGTGGPNTGELFF
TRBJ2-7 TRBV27 CASSLSEGNEQYF
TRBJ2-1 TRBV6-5 CASSYGAGDEQFF
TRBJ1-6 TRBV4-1 CASSQDDRHLSPLHF
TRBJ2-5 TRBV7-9 CASSLGTSGVVQETQYF
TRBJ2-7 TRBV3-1 CASSHTSGGAYEQYF
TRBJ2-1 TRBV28 CASSLRLNEQFF
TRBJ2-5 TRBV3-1 CASSQVLETQYF
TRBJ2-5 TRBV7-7 CASRDGETQYF
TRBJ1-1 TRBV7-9 CASSLNTEAFF
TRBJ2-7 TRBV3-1 CASSPGHGRYEQYF
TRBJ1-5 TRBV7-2 CASSSSWGPNQPQHF
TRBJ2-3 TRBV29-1 CSVVRGTDTQYF
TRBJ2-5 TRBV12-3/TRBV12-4 CASSFSNGVQYF
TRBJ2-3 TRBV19 CASSFWGGDTAGDTQYF
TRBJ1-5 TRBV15 CATSRDRGPQPQHF
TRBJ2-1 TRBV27 CASSLSSGAPYNEQFF
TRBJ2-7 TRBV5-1 CASSGGTGEYEQYF
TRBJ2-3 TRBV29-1 CSVELGSTDTQYF
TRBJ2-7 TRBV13 CASSLGQGLSEQYF
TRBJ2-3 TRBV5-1 CASSLDRRGGPDTQYF
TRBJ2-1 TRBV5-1 CASSNGQGAYNEQFF
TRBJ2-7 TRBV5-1 CASSDRVKGEQYF
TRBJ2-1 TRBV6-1 CASSDTLAGGPREQFF
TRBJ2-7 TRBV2 CASSEGGGRRGEDF
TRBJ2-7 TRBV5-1 CASSWTSAYEQYF
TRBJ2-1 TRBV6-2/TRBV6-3 CASGTSSSAGSAYNEQFF
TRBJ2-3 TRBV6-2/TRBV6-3 CASGTSTDTQYF
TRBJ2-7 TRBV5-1 CASSRDRGVGYEQYF
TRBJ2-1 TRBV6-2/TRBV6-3 CASSYGGVGYNEQFF
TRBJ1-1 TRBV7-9 CASSLAEANTEAFF
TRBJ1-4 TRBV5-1 CASSFNNGGGEKLFF
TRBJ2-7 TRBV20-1 CSAKRASGAGEQYF
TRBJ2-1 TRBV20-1 CSARVIYNEQFF
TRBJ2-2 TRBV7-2 CASSPGGSSGGNTGELFF
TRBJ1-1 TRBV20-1 CSASNLGDTEAFF
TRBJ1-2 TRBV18 CASSPDNPEAYGYTF
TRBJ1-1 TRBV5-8 CASGLRGYTEAFF
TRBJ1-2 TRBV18 CASSPTGSGWYGYTF
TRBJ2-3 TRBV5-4 CASSLEASGGAGTQYF
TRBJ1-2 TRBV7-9 CASSLGQVGGYTF
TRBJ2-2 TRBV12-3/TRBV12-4 CASTPLVFLKPKDTGELFF
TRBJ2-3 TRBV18 CASSPASAGAFTDTQYF
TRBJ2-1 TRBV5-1 CASSSLTSGANEQFF
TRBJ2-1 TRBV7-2 CASSEGALPGQGENEQFF
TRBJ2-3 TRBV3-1 CASSQELAVQDTQYF
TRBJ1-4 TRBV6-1 CASSVSGTSNEKLFF
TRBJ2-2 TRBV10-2 CASRTEGGNTGELFF
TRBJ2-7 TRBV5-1 CASSPDNYEQYF
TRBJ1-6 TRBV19 CASRLRQGAHNSPLHF
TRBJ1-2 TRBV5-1 CASSLGQLNYGYTF